This T cell receptor beta chain was captured in a study of T cells in Graves' hyperthyroidism and ophthalmopathy. Whole-study findings and limits: Blood held most thyroid clonotypes expanded above 0.001 frequency.

This clonotype was picked up many times. Its antigen remains unknown. TCR beta CDR3 regions were amplified from RNA. HTBI primers were used for first-round RT-PCR of the TCR CDR3. TCRdb recomputed calls from the multiplex PCR reads with MiXCR, one row per CDR3 protein. The data show some 270,000 distinct CDR3 sequences, approximately 15% seen once. CDR1 and CDR2 (germline): DFQATT, SNEGSKA (reference sequence). V was cut by 6 bases and J by 5 bases, with 13 bases left in between. The CDR3 consists of 12 residues. The chain uses TRBV20-1 and TRBJ2-5; D may be TRBD2 (6 bases). The sequenced material came from blood. The sequence came from a woman between 40 and 55 years old with Graves' hyperthyroidism. The CDR3 sequence: CSAEAGGETQYF. CDR3 DNA: TGCAGTGCGGAAGCGGGTGGGGAGACCCAGTACTTC.